What follows are 2 T cell receptor beta chains derived from one specimen sequenced in a study of shared clonotypes between healthy human individuals. Here immunoSEQ multiplex PCR was the method, and the copy in TCRdb shows in-frame clones only, minus some. The data contain roughly 1,800,000 clones, over 85% of them seen just once; the ten biggest clones take up less than 1.5%. Naive CD8 cells lacked CD45RO, underwent positive selection for CCR7 and left out terminally differentiated effector memory CD45RA+ cells. Sequencing was performed on naive CD8+ T cells sorted from blood. The receptors originated from a man between 18 and 29 years old in good health.

The gene calls are TRBV4-1 and TRBJ2-2; TRBD2 might be the D (7 bases). This CDR3 has 19 amino acids. Trimming took off 3 bases at V and 2 bases at J, with 22 bases between the two ends. CDR1 is MGHRA, CDR2 YSYEKL, per germline. CDR3 sequence (DNA): TGCGCCAGCAGCCACCACGGTGGCGGGGGCAGCCGCAACACCGGGGAGCTGTTTTTT. This translates into CASSHHGGGGSRNTGELFF.

This chain connects TRBV2 to TRBJ2-1; the D gene is possibly TRBD1 (6 bases). CDR1 and CDR2 (germline): SNHLY, FYNNEI. V was pared by 0 bases and J by 7 bases, with 10 bases between. This CDR3 spans 14 amino acids. In nucleotides, the CDR3 is TGTGCCAGCAGTGAAGCTGCAGGGGTTAATGAGCAGTTCTTC. This translates into CASSEAAGVNEQFF.